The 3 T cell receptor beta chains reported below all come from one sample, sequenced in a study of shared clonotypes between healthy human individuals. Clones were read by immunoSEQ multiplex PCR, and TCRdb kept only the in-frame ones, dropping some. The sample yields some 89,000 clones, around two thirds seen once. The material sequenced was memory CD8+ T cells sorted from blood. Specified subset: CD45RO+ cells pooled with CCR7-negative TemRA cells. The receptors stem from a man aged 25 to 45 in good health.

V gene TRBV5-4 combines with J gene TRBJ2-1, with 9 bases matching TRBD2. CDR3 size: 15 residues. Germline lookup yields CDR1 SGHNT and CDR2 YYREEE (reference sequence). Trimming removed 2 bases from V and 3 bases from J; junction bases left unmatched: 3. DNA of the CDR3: TGTGCCAGCAGCTTTGAGCGGGAGGACTACAATGAGCAGTTCTTC. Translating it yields CASSFEREDYNEQFF.

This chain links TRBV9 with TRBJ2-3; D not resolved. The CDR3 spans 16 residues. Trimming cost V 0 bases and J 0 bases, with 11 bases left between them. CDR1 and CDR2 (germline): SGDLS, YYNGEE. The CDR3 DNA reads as TGTGCCAGCAGCGTAGAGGCAGGAGTGAGCACAGATACGCAGTATTTT. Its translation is CASSVEAGVSTDTQYF.

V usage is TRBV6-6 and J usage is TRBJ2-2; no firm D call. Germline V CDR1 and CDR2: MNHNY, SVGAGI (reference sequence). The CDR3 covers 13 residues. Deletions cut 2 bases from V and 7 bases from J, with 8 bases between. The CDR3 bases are TGTGCCAGCAGTTACCTAGTGGGCGGGGAGCTGTTTTTT. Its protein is CASSYLVGGELFF.